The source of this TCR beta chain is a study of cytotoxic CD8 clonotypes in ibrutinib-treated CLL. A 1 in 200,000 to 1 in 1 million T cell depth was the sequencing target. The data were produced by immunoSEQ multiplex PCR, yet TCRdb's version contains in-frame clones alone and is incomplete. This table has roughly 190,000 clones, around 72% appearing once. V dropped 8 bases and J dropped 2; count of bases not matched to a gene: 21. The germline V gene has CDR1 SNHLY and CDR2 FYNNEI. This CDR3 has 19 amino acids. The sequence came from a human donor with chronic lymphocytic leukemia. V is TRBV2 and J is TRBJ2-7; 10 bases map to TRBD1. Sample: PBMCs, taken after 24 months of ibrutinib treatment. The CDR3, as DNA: TGTGCCAGCCGCATCTCGAGGGACAGGGGTAGTCAAACGCCCTACGAGCAGTACTTC. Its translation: CASRISRDRGSQTPYEQYF.